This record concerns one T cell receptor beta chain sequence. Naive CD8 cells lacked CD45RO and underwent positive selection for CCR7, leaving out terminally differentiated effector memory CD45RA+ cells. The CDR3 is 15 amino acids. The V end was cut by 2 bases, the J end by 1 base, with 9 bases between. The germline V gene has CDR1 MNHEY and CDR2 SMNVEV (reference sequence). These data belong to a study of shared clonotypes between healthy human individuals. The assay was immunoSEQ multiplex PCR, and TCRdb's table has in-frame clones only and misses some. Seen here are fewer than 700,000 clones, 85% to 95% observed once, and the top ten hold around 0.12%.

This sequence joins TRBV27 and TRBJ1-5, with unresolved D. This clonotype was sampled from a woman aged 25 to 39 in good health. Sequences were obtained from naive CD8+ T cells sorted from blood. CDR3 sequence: CASSLAPPSNQPQHF. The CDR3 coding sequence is TGTGCCAGCAGTTTAGCCCCGCCGAGCAATCAGCCCCAGCATTTT.